The 21 T cell receptor beta chains reported below all come from one sample, sequenced in a study of tissue T cells after allogeneic stem cell transplantation. Sequenced by immunoSEQ multiplex PCR; TCRdb stores in-frame clones only, minus some. The sample records more than 9,000 clones, under 80% being singletons. The specimen comprised tissue from the stomach, sampled at autopsy. These receptors originate from a male donor at least 60 years old with lung cancer.

In its sample, this clone ranks as large. The gene calls are TRBV5-4 and TRBJ2-7; TRBD1 matches 7 bases. The CDR3 is 14 amino acids. The J segment lost 3 bases and the V segment lost 4 bases, leaving 7 bases of the junction unmatched. Germline assignment: CDR1 SGHNT and CDR2 YYREEE (reference sequence). The CDR3 here is CASSPMTGSYEQYF. In nucleotides, the CDR3 is TGTGCCAGCAGCCCTATGACAGGGAGCTACGAGCAGTACTTC.

This clone was seen a few times. The chain combines TRBV20-1 with TRBJ2-5; D call uncertain. Deletions cut 4 bases from V and 7 bases from J, with 10 bases between. The CDR3 extends over 11 amino acids. The germline gives CDR1 DFQATT, CDR2 SNEGSKA (reference sequence). DNA of the CDR3: TGCAGTGCTAAATTGACTGGGACCCAGTACTTC. It specifies CSAKLTGTQYF.

The gene calls are TRBV4-1 and TRBJ1-3, with D perhaps matching TRBD1 (5 bases). The CDR3 is made up of 17 amino acids. Trimming removed 3 bases from V and 0 bases from J, with 15 bases in between. Germline V gene data show CDR1 as MGHRA and CDR2 as YSYEKL. CDR3 in amino acids: CASSQTQGTHSGNTIYF. The CDR3, as DNA: TGCGCCAGCAGCCAGACCCAAGGGACCCACTCTGGAAACACCATATATTTT.

The chain joins TRBV5-1 to TRBJ1-4; a possible D gene is TRBD1 (5 bases). Per germline, CDR1 SGHRS and CDR2 YFSETQ. Trimming shortened V by 4 bases and J by 6 bases, and 16 bases separated the two germline ends. The CDR3 loop spans 15 amino acids. This CDR3 reads CASSDTGSAYEKLFF. The CDR3 bases are TGCGCCAGCAGCGATACAGGATCTGCGTATGAAAAACTGTTTTTT.

V is TRBV7-2 and J is TRBJ1-4; TRBD1 matches 7 bases. The junction had 8 bases not matched to a gene; V was cut back by 5 bases and J by 5 bases. This CDR3 is built from 15 residues. Per germline, CDR1 SGHTA and CDR2 FQGNSA. The CDR3 DNA reads TGTGCCAGCAGCCGTGACAGGGCGATGAATGAAAAACTGTTTTTT. This codes for CASSRDRAMNEKLFF.

This chain links TRBV6-6 with TRBJ2-1, with D hard to call. V was shortened by 7 bases and J by 4 bases, with 20 bases between the two germline ends. This CDR3 spans 16 amino acids. CDR1 and CDR2 from the germline V gene are MNHNY and SVGAGI (reference sequence). CDR3 bases: TGTGCCAGCAACCGAGACCGTCCGCCCCCTTACAATGAGCAGTTCTTC. It specifies CASNRDRPPPYNEQFF.

Sample share makes this clone medium-sized. The chain couples TRBV7-9 to TRBJ1-1; D might be TRBD1 (6 bases). Germline values: CDR1 SEHNR, CDR2 FQNEAQ (reference sequence). The CDR3 spans 13 residues. V was shortened by 2 bases and J by 7 bases, with 11 bases between the two germline ends. CDR3 sequence: CASSLNNRDEAFF. CDR3 DNA: TGTGCCAGCAGCTTAAACAACAGGGATGAAGCTTTCTTT. The variable domain in full, completed from reference TRBV7-9 and TRBJ1-1, reads DTGVSQNPRHKITKRGQNVTFRCDPISEHNRLYWYRQTLGQGPEFLTYFQNEAQLEKSRLLSDRFSAERPKGSFSTLEIQRTEQGDSAMYLCASSLNNRDEAFFGQGTRLTVV.

J is TRBJ2-2 and V is TRBV10-3; 7 bases are a match to TRBD1. Germline V gene sequence: CDR1 ENHRY, CDR2 SYGVKD. Trimming cost V 6 bases and J 4 bases; bases outside gene matches: 11. The length of the CDR3 is 16 residues. CDR3 amino acids: CAIRKGAVDGTGELFF. The CDR3 bases are TGTGCCATCAGAAAGGGGGCCGTCGATGGCACCGGGGAGCTGTTTTTT.

The gene calls are TRBV29-1 and TRBJ1-1; 7 bases fit TRBD1. The CDR3 consists of 14 residues. V lost 7 bases, J lost 0 bases, and 8 bases stayed unmatched. Germline-derived CDR1 and CDR2 are SQVTM and ANQGSEA. The CDR3 reads CSAGGTAMNTEAFF. The CDR3 region has the DNA TGCAGCGCAGGCGGGACAGCTATGAACACTGAAGCTTTCTTT.

This clone appeared a few times. This rearrangement joins TRBV3-1 (or the pseudogene TRBV3-2) to TRBJ2-3; perhaps TRBD1 as D (6 bases). The V gene's germline CDR1 is LGHDT and CDR2 YNNKEL (reference sequence). With 4 bases removed from V and 1 base from J, the gap between germline ends came to 12 bases. The length of the CDR3 is 15 residues. The CDR3 DNA sequence: TGTGCCAGCAGCCGGGACACCCTTGGCACAGATACGCAGTATTTT. It specifies CASSRDTLGTDTQYF.

This clone was detected only a few times. V is TRBV7-9 and J is TRBJ2-7; perhaps TRBD1 as D (6 bases). In germline, CDR1 is SEHNR, CDR2 FQNEAQ (reference sequence). V was shortened by 5 bases and J by 6 bases, with 20 bases between the two germline ends. The CDR3 is 15 amino acids. The CDR3 DNA sequence: TGTGCCAGCAGCGGGACGGGACACCCGGTAAGCGAGCAGTACTTC. It codes for CASSGTGHPVSEQYF. Complete variable domain (other parts from reference TRBV7-9 and TRBJ2-7): DTGVSQNPRHKITKRGQNVTFRCDPISEHNRLYWYRQTLGQGPEFLTYFQNEAQLEKSRLLSDRFSAERPKGSFSTLEIQRTEQGDSAMYLCASSGTGHPVSEQYFGPGTRLTVT.

V usage is TRBV4-3 and J usage is TRBJ2-1; D gene uncertain. This CDR3 is 15 amino acids long. Germline assignment: CDR1 LGHNA and CDR2 YSLEER. V lost 4 bases to trimming and J lost 4 bases, with 14 bases between them. CDR3 bases: TGCGCCAGCAGCCCCCGGGTATCTTCTTACAATGAGCAGTTCTTC. Protein: CASSPRVSSYNEQFF.

The chain is built from TRBV27 and TRBJ2-1, with D perhaps being TRBD1 or TRBD2 (5 bases each). Deletions cut 5 bases from V and 4 bases from J, with 15 bases between. CDR1 and CDR2 (germline): MNHEY, SMNVEV (reference sequence). The length of the CDR3 is 15 residues. CDR3 region: CASSPRDATYNEQFF. In DNA, the CDR3 is TGTGCCAGCAGTCCACGGGACGCAACATACAATGAGCAGTTCTTC.

The chain combines TRBV11-2 with TRBJ2-7, with a tentative D call TRBD2 (6 bases). The germline V gene encodes CDR1 SGHAT and CDR2 FQNNGV. There are 13 residues in the CDR3. Trimming pared 3 bases from V and 6 bases from J, leaving 12 bases between. CDR3 in amino acids: CASSLPGRFEQYF. The CDR3 bases are TGTGCCAGCAGCTTGCCAGGGAGGTTCGAGCAGTACTTC.

The V call is TRBV7-3, the J call TRBJ2-3; D unresolved. This CDR3 comprises 14 residues. CDR1 SGHTA and CDR2 FQGTGA come from the germline V gene. V was clipped by 5 bases and J by 2 bases, with 11 bases between them. The CDR3, as DNA: TGTGCCAGCAGCGGACCCATGATCACAGATACGCAGTATTTT. Its protein product is CASSGPMITDTQYF.

This clone was observed a few times. The chain uses TRBV29-1 and TRBJ2-1; 7 bases map to TRBD2. The junction had 6 bases not matched to a gene; V was cut back by 1 base and J by 0 bases. This CDR3 region has 16 residues. CDR1 and CDR2 (germline): SQVTM, ANQGSEA. CDR3 loop: CSVEGVASGSYNEQFF. DNA for the CDR3: TGCAGCGTTGAAGGGGTCGCTAGCGGCTCCTACAATGAGCAGTTCTTC.

This clone has a handful of counts. J is TRBJ2-3 and V is TRBV21-1. TRBV21-1 is labeled a pseudogene. CDR3 length: 14 residues. The DNA for the CDR3 is TGTGCCAGCGGCAAAACGAAAATCACAGATACGCAGTATTTT. Protein sequence: CASGKTKITDTQYF.

The chain employs TRBV18 and TRBJ2-6, with D possibly being TRBD1 (6 bases). This CDR3 region has 18 residues. Trimming removed 1 base at V and 0 bases at J, with 13 bases between. Germline CDR1 is KGHSH and CDR2 is LQKENI. CDR3 residues: CASSPRSGATSGANVLTF. Written as DNA, the CDR3 is TGTGCCAGCTCACCACGCTCAGGGGCGACCTCTGGGGCCAACGTCCTGACTTTC.

The rearrangement links TRBV29-1 to TRBJ2-5; TRBD2 matches at 11 bases. Germline lookup yields CDR1 SQVTM and CDR2 ANQGSEA. The CDR3 consists of 16 residues. Trimming removed 7 bases from V and 7 bases from J; junction bases left unmatched: 17. The CDR3 coding sequence is TGCAGCGAAAAACGGACTAGCGGGCAAGTAGGGGGGACCCAGTACTTC. It yields the protein CSEKRTSGQVGGTQYF.

There are a few counts of this clone. The chain is built from TRBV7-6 and TRBJ2-7; 13 nucleotides align to TRBD2. Unmatched junction bases numbered 2, after V lost 4 bases and J lost 2 bases. CDR1 and CDR2 (germline): SGHVS, FNYEAQ. The CDR3 runs 15 residues. CDR3 bases: TGTGCCAGCAGCTCGGGACTAGCGGGGCCCTACGAGCAGTACTTC. Residues: CASSSGLAGPYEQYF.

The chain couples TRBV7-2 to TRBJ2-7; the match to TRBD1 covers 7 bases. Germline V gene sequence: CDR1 SGHTA, CDR2 FQGNSA. CDR3 length equals 14 residues. After removal of 5 bases from V and 4 bases from J, the junction contained 8 bases not matched to a gene. The CDR3 sequence: CASSTGTARYEQYF. The DNA for the CDR3 is TGTGCCAGCAGCACCGGGACAGCGAGATACGAGCAGTACTTC.